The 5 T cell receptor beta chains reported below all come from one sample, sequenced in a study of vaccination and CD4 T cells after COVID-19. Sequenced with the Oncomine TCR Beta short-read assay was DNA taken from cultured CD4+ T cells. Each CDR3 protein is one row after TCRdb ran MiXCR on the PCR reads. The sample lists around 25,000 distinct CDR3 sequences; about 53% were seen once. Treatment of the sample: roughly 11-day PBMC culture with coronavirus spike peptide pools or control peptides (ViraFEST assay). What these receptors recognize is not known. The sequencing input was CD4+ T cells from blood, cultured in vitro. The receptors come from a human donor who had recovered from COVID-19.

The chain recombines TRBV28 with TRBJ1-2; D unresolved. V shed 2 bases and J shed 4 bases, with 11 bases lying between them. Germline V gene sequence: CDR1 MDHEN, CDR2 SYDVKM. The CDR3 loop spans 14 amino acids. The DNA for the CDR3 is TGTGCCAGCAGTTTAGAGTCGACGGTCTATGGCTACACCTTC. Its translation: CASSLESTVYGYTF.

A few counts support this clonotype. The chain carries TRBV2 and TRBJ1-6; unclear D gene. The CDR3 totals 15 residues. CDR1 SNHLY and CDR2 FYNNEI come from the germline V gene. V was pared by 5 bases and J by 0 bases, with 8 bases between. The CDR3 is CASSSTSSYNSPLHF. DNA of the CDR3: TGTGCCAGCAGTTCGACAAGCTCCTATAATTCACCCCTCCACTTT. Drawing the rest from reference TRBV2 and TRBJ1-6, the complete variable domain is EPEVTQTPSHQVTQMGQEVILRCVPISNHLYFYWYRQILGQKVEFLVSFYNNEISEKSEIFDDQFSVERPDGSNFTLKIRSTKLEDSAMYFCASSSTSSYNSPLHFGNGTRLTVT.

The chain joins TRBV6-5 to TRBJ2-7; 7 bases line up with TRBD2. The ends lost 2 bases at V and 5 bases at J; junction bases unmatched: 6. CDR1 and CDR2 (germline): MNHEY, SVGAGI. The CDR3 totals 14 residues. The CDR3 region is CASSYRYGGNEQYF. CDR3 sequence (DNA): TGTGCCAGCAGTTACCGCTACGGGGGGAACGAGCAGTACTTC.

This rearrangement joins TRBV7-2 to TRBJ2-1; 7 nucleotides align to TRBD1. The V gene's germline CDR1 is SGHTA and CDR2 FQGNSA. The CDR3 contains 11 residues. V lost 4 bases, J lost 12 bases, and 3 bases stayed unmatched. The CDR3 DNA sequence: TGTGCCAGCAGCTCGACAGGGTTGCAGTTCTTC. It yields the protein CASSSTGLQFF.

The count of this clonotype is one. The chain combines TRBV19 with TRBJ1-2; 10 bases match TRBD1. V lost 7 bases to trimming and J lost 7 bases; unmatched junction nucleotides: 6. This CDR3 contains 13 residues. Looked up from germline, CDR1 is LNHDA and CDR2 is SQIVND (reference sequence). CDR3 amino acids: CASTGQGITGYTF. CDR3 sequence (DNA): TGTGCCAGTACGGGACAGGGGATTACTGGCTACACCTTC.